This TCR beta chain was captured by sequencing in a study of neurological immune-mediated disorders. General study findings and limits: The multiple sclerosis repertoire cluster was not associated with any clinical or MRI feature. According to phylogenetic grouping, one related-CDR3 cluster, a possible signature, contained the repertoires of 18 of 34 multiple sclerosis patients.

This clonotype was detected ten times or more. Its antigen is as yet unknown. The cDNA was synthesized by means of template-switch 5'RACE, which was carried out with 10-nucleotide random UMIs. From the 5' RACE reads, TCRdb called clonotypes with MiXCR, one entry per CDR3 protein. The sample lists about 92,000 distinct CDR3 sequences; roughly 3.5% were seen once. Germline assignment: CDR1 SGHTA and CDR2 FQGNSA. V lost 2 bases and J 0 bases, leaving 13 bases between the germline ends. The CDR3 contains 16 residues. The unsorted libraries were produced from 2 million PBMCs held at -80 C. This TCR was recovered from a woman between 50 and 59 years old with multiple sclerosis. The chain has TRBV7-2 and TRBJ1-1; weak D call: TRBD1 (5 bases). The sequencing input was PBMCs. In DNA, the CDR3 is TGTGCCAGCAGCTTACTGTCAGGGACCATGAACACTGAAGCTTTCTTT. It translates to CASSLLSGTMNTEAFF.